The 32 T cell receptor beta chains reported below all come from one sample, sequenced in a study of OX40 agonist ivuxolimab in advanced cancers. Clones were sequenced by immunoSEQ multiplex PCR, and TCRdb holds only the in-frame ones, with some missing. The sample has 85,000 to 130,000 clones, 90% seen once. Sequencing was performed on CD4+ or CD8+ T cells sorted from blood, taken in a trial of the OX40 agonist ivuxolimab. These receptors were obtained from an adult with an advanced solid tumor such as melanoma, head and neck, liver or kidney cancer.

The DNA of the CDR3 is TGCGCCAGCAGCTTGCCGGGTGTGGACACCGGGGAGCTGTTTTTT. As protein: CASSLPGVDTGELFF. The chain carries TRBV5-1 and TRBJ2-2; D remains unclear. V lost 1 base to trimming and J lost 3 bases, with 10 bases between them. CDR1 is SGHRS, CDR2 YFSETQ, per germline. The CDR3 covers 15 residues.

The gene calls are TRBV28 and TRBJ1-4; D is perhaps TRBD1 (5 bases). Germline CDR1 MDHEN, CDR2 SYDVKM. V lost 5 bases and J lost 3, with 19 bases in between. The CDR3 runs 17 residues. CDR3 amino acids: CASSPKIRGAPNEKLFF. As DNA, the CDR3 is TGTGCCAGCAGTCCCAAGATCCGCGGGGCACCTAATGAAAAACTGTTTTTT.

The CDR3 loop is CASSNNGQYTGELFF. DNA for the CDR3: TGTGCCAGCAGTAATAACGGACAGTACACCGGGGAGCTGTTTTTT. The chain carries TRBV6-6 and TRBJ2-2; D possibly corresponds to TRBD1 (6 bases). This CDR3 has 15 amino acids. Trimming took 5 bases from V and 3 from J, leaving 13 bases between them. Germline V gene sequence: CDR1 MNHNY, CDR2 SVGAGI (reference sequence).

CDR3 sequence reads: CASSETDGYEQYF. In DNA form, the CDR3 reads TGTGCCAGCAGCGAAACGGACGGCTACGAGCAGTACTTC. The J gene is TRBJ2-7, the V gene TRBV6-5; D call uncertain. The CDR3 loop spans 13 amino acids. CDR1 is MNHEY and CDR2 is SVGAGI in the germline V gene. Deletions cut 6 bases from V and 3 bases from J, with 12 bases between.

V usage is TRBV11-2 and J usage is TRBJ2-7; no reliable D call. Trimming pared 5 bases from V and 3 bases from J, leaving 11 bases between. The CDR3 totals 13 residues. Germline lookup yields CDR1 SGHAT and CDR2 FQNNGV. The CDR3 DNA is TGTGCCAGCAGCCGCCAACCAAACTACGAGCAGTACTTC. It codes for CASSRQPNYEQYF.

The rearrangement uses TRBV19 and TRBJ2-5; D is unresolved. Germline CDR1 reads LNHDA; CDR2 reads SQIVND (reference sequence). The CDR3 loop spans 13 amino acids. V lost 2 bases, J lost 5 bases, and 9 bases lay in between. The CDR3 region has the DNA TGTGCCAGTAGTATAACTCCCCGGGAGACCCAGTACTTC. Its translation is CASSITPRETQYF. Full variable domain (remainder filled in from reference TRBV19 and TRBJ2-5): DGGITQSPKYLFRKEGQNVTLSCEQNLNHDAMYWYRQDPGQGLRLIYYSQIVNDFQKGDIAEGYSVSREKKESFPLTVTSAQKNPTAFYLCASSITPRETQYFGPGTRLLVL.

This sequence joins TRBV28 and TRBJ2-3; no firm D call. V lost 3 bases and J 1 base, leaving 11 bases between the germline ends. Germline CDR1 MDHEN, CDR2 SYDVKM. CDR3 length: 15 residues. Here the CDR3 reads CASSFRVVGTDTQYF. The CDR3 DNA reads as TGTGCCAGCAGTTTTCGGGTGGTGGGCACAGATACGCAGTATTTT.

This clone was counted once. The sample contains more than one DNA sequence encoding this CDR3. The rearrangement uses TRBV18 and TRBJ2-7; D perhaps matches TRBD2 (5 bases). V lost 1 base, J lost 5 bases, and 6 bases lay in between. Germline CDR1 KGHSH, CDR2 LQKENI. The CDR3 spans 12 residues. The DNA for the CDR3 is TGTGCCAGCTCACCACAGGGAGACGAGCAGTACTTC. Its protein product is CASSPQGDEQYF. Combining the CDR3 with reference TRBV18 and TRBJ2-7 gives the whole variable domain NAGVMQNPRHLVRRRGQEARLRCSPMKGHSHVYWYRQLPEEGLKFMVYLQKENIIDESGMPKERFSAEFPKEGPSILRIQQVVRGDSAAYFCASSPQGDEQYFGPGTRLTVT.

The rearrangement joins TRBV5-8 to TRBJ1-2, with TRBD1 identical over 10 bases. Germline trimming cut 7 bases from V and 9 bases from J; bases unmatched to any gene: 15. Germline assignment: CDR1 SGHTS and CDR2 YDEGEE. The CDR3 loop spans 15 amino acids. CDR3 loop: CASWGGGQGTRSYTF. The CDR3 DNA reads TGTGCCAGCTGGGGAGGGGGACAGGGGACCCGAAGCTACACCTTC.

The genes are TRBV2 and TRBJ1-1; perhaps TRBD1 as D (6 bases). The CDR3 length is 14 residues. Trimming shortened V by 6 bases and J by 4 bases, and 15 bases separated the two germline ends. The germline V gene has CDR1 SNHLY and CDR2 FYNNEI. Here the CDR3 DNA reads TGTGCCAGCAGCCAGACAGGCTTTGGCACTGAAGCTTTCTTT. It encodes CASSQTGFGTEAFF.

J is TRBJ2-6 and V is TRBV6-9; D possibly corresponds to TRBD1 (6 bases). The CDR3 sequence is 15 residues long. V shed 7 bases and J shed 0 bases, with 10 bases lying between them. CDR1 is MNHGY and CDR2 is SVAAGI in the germline V gene. The CDR3 bases are TGTGCCAGCAATAGACAGGTCTCTGGGGCCAACGTCCTGACTTTC. This translates into CASNRQVSGANVLTF.

This clone was found once. This chain connects TRBV7-3 to TRBJ2-7; D tentatively fits TRBD1 or TRBD2 (5 bases each). This CDR3 spans 13 amino acids. V gave up 3 bases and J gave up 3 bases, with 9 bases separating them. Per germline, CDR1 SGHTA and CDR2 FQGTGA. The CDR3 sequence is CASSLGPDYEQYF. The CDR3 coding sequence is TGTGCCAGCAGCTTGGGACCTGACTACGAGCAGTACTTC. The variable domain in full, with the rest retrieved from reference TRBV7-3 and TRBJ2-7, is GAGVSQTPSNKVTEKGKYVELRCDPISGHTALYWYRQSLGQGPEFLIYFQGTGAADDSGLPNDRFFAVRPEGSVSTLKIQRTERGDSAVYLCASSLGPDYEQYFGPGTRLTVT.

This chain uses TRBV4-2 with TRBJ2-7; a weak D match, TRBD1 (5 bases). The CDR3 runs 17 residues. The germline V and J ends were trimmed by 0 bases and 0 bases, with 15 bases remaining between them. Looked up from germline, CDR1 is LGHNA and CDR2 is YNFKEQ. In nucleotides, the CDR3 is TGTGCCAGCAGCCAAGATCGCACAGGAAGTTTCTCCTACGAGCAGTACTTC. Amino acid sequence: CASSQDRTGSFSYEQYF.

V and J are TRBV28 and TRBJ1-1; the D gene is possibly TRBD1 (5 bases). Germline CDR1 MDHEN, CDR2 SYDVKM. V lost 1 base to trimming and J lost 3 bases, with 15 bases between them. This CDR3 has 16 residues. CDR3 protein: CASSLLGALHYTEAFF. Written as DNA, the CDR3 is TGTGCCAGCAGTTTATTAGGGGCGCTCCACTACACTGAAGCTTTCTTT.

This clone occurred once. V usage is TRBV7-9 and J usage is TRBJ2-7; D gene unclear. Germline loops: CDR1 SEHNR, CDR2 FQNEAQ (reference sequence). This CDR3 has 13 residues. V gave up 0 bases and J gave up 9 bases, with 12 bases separating them. CDR3 in amino acids: CASSLAGSIGQYF. As DNA, the CDR3 is TGTGCCAGCAGCTTAGCCGGGTCGATAGGGCAGTACTTC.

The rearrangement joins TRBV5-1 to TRBJ1-4; 7 bases are a match to TRBD1. The ends lost 0 bases at V and 4 bases at J; junction bases unmatched: 3. CDR3 length equals 15 residues. Per the germline V gene, CDR1 is SGHRS and CDR2 is YFSETQ. The CDR3 here is CASSLAQGSNEKLFF. The CDR3 DNA reads TGCGCCAGCAGCTTGGCACAGGGGAGTAATGAAAAACTGTTTTTT.

This clone appeared a single time. V gene TRBV28 combines with J gene TRBJ1-2, with D unclear. Germline V CDR1 and CDR2: MDHEN, SYDVKM. V was trimmed by 6 bases and J by 0 bases, leaving 11 bases between them. This CDR3 is 14 amino acids long. CDR3: CASRSAGSNYGYTF. Written as DNA, the CDR3 is TGTGCCAGCAGGTCAGCGGGCTCTAACTATGGCTACACCTTC.

The gene calls are TRBV7-8 and TRBJ1-6; TRBD1 matches 7 bases. The trim removed 5 bases at V and 4 bases at J, leaving 8 bases unmatched. Germline values: CDR1 SGHVS, CDR2 FQNEAQ. This CDR3 has 16 residues. The CDR3 DNA follows: TGTGCCAGCAGCGGAGACCGGGACAGATATAATTCACCCCTCCACTTT. Translation gives CASSGDRDRYNSPLHF.

The chain joins TRBV9 to TRBJ2-1; D call uncertain. The CDR3 length is 13 residues. The germline V gene has CDR1 SGDLS and CDR2 YYNGEE. V was pared by 3 bases and J by 9 bases, with 13 bases between. CDR3 DNA sequence: TGTGCCAGCAGCGAGTTAGTAGCCGGTGAGCAGTTCTTC. Translating gives CASSELVAGEQFF.

V and J are TRBV19 and TRBJ1-5; D is unresolved. This CDR3 contains 14 residues. The V and J ends lost 7 bases and 4 bases respectively, with 14 bases between them. Germline V CDR1 and CDR2: LNHDA, SQIVND (reference sequence). CDR3 in amino acids: CASTSMEVNQPQHF. The CDR3 DNA is TGTGCCAGTACCTCAATGGAGGTGAATCAGCCCCAGCATTTT.

This chain joins TRBV6-6 and TRBJ1-3; D unresolved. This CDR3 is built from 16 residues. Germline V gene sequence: CDR1 MNHNY, CDR2 SVGAGI (reference sequence). V was pared by 5 bases and J by 0 bases, with 14 bases between. The CDR3 DNA sequence: TGTGCCAGCAGTCACTTGACGGGCAGCTCTGGAAACACCATATATTTT. Its protein is CASSHLTGSSGNTIYF.

The chain carries TRBV28 and TRBJ1-2; perhaps TRBD1 as D (5 bases). Germline V gene data show CDR1 as MDHEN and CDR2 as SYDVKM. V lost 2 bases and J lost 8, with 15 bases in between. There are 14 residues in the CDR3. The CDR3 DNA reads TGTGCCAGCAGTTTAGGAGGGGAAGGTCTCGGCTACACCTTC. It encodes CASSLGGEGLGYTF.

This chain's CDR3 is CSPTLGHEQYF. The CDR3 nucleotides read TGCAGTCCTACCCTCGGCCACGAGCAGTACTTC. The J gene is TRBJ2-7, the V gene TRBV20-1; D is uncertain. Germline V CDR1 and CDR2: DFQATT, SNEGSKA (reference sequence). Between the trimmed V and J ends, which lost 8 bases and 5 bases, there was a span of 13 bases. CDR3 length: 11 residues.

The chain recombines TRBV27 with TRBJ2-4, with TRBD2 identical over 14 bases. The V segment lost 5 bases and the J segment 3 bases; nucleotides outside the gene matches: 6. The CDR3 extends over 17 amino acids. Looked up from germline, CDR1 is MNHEY and CDR2 is SMNVEV (reference sequence). The CDR3 DNA is TGTGCCAGCAGTGCGGGACTAGCGGGAGTCGGCAAAAACATTCAGTACTTC. It specifies CASSAGLAGVGKNIQYF.

This chain joins TRBV7-9 and TRBJ2-1; TRBD2 matches at 8 bases. Per germline, CDR1 SEHNR and CDR2 FQNEAQ (reference sequence). Trimming removed 5 bases from V and 2 bases from J; junction bases left unmatched: 8. This CDR3 spans 16 amino acids. CDR3 loop: CASSAWSGRAYNEQFF. CDR3 bases: TGTGCCAGCAGCGCCTGGAGCGGGAGAGCCTACAATGAGCAGTTCTTC.

The V gene is TRBV6-4, the J gene TRBJ2-2; TRBD2 matches 7 bases. V shed 6 bases and J 0 bases; nucleotides not matched to a gene: 7. This CDR3 region has 16 residues. Germline V lookup: CDR1 MRHNA, CDR2 SNTAGT. The CDR3 coding sequence is TGTGCCAGCAGCCCCGAGGGAGGGGCGAACACCGGGGAGCTGTTTTTT. Its protein product is CASSPEGGANTGELFF.

This chain uses TRBV11-2 with TRBJ2-1; 13 nucleotides line up with TRBD2. J gave up 9 bases and V 3 bases, and 8 bases lay outside the gene matches. Germline V gene data show CDR1 as SGHAT and CDR2 as FQNNGV. This CDR3 has 16 amino acids. The DNA of the CDR3 is TGTGCCAGCAGCTTTGGGACTAGCGGGATTGGGGGTGAGCAGTTCTTC. Its protein is CASSFGTSGIGGEQFF.

The chain joins TRBV23-1 to TRBJ1-4, with D possibly matching TRBD1 (5 bases). TRBV23-1 is an ORF for which the function is uncertain. The V end lost 6 bases, the J end lost 6 bases, and 23 bases lay between the germline ends. The CDR3 runs to 17 residues. The CDR3 loop is CASSPTGTFVRYEKLFF. In DNA, the CDR3 is TGCGCCAGCAGCCCTACCGGGACTTTTGTACGATATGAAAAACTGTTTTTT.

The chain couples TRBV5-1 to TRBJ1-4, with D possibly matching TRBD1 (5 bases). Trimming shortened V by 4 bases and J by 8 bases, and 18 bases separated the two germline ends. There are 15 residues in the CDR3. Germline V gene lookup returns CDR1 SGHRS and CDR2 YFSETQ. Here the CDR3 DNA reads TGCGCCAGCAGCAGGGGCCCGAGGGGAGAAGAAAAACTGTTTTTT. It specifies CASSRGPRGEEKLFF.

V usage is TRBV11-2 and J usage is TRBJ2-3; D uncertain. Germline CDR1 SGHAT, CDR2 FQNNGV. This CDR3 is 12 amino acids long. Between the trimmed V and J ends, which lost 1 base and 9 bases, there was a span of 8 bases. The CDR3, as DNA: TGTGCCAGCAGCTTAGGGTCAACGACGCAGTATTTT. Its translation is CASSLGSTTQYF.

The chain carries TRBV11-2 and TRBJ2-2; TRBD1 agrees at 12 bases. V dropped 0 bases and J dropped 5; count of bases not matched to a gene: 7. Germline CDR1 SGHAT, CDR2 FQNNGV. CDR3 length equals 18 residues. The CDR3 bases are TGTGCCAGCAGCTTAGATGGGACAGGGGGCCCCACAACCGGGGAGCTGTTTTTT. Amino acids: CASSLDGTGGPTTGELFF.

The chain recombines TRBV5-4 with TRBJ2-7; TRBD1 might be the D (6 bases). Germline CDR1 reads SGHNT; CDR2 reads YYREEE (reference sequence). The length of the CDR3 is 12 residues. Trimming took off 4 bases at V and 7 bases at J, with 12 bases between the two ends. CDR3 sequence (DNA): TGTGCCAGCAGCGTTACAGGGCGAGAGCAGTACTTC. Amino acid sequence: CASSVTGREQYF.